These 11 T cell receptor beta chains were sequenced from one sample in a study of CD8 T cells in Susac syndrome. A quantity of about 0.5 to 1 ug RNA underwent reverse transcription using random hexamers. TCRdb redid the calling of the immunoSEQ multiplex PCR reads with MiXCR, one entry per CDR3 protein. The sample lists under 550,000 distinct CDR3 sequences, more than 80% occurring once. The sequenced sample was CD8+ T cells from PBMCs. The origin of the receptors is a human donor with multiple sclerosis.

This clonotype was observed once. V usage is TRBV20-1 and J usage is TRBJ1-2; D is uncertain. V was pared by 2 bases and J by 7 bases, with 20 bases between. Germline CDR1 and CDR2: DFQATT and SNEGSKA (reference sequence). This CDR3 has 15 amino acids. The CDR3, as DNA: TGCAGTGCTAGACATCAACAATTAACGGCGGGTGGCTACACCTTC. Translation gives CSARHQQLTAGGYTF.

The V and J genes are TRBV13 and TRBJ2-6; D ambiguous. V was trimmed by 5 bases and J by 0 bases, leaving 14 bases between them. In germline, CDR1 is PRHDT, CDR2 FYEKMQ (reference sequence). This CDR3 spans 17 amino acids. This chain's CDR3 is CASSPDGGNSGANVLTF. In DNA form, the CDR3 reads TGTGCCAGCAGCCCCGATGGCGGAAACTCTGGGGCCAACGTCCTGACTTTC.

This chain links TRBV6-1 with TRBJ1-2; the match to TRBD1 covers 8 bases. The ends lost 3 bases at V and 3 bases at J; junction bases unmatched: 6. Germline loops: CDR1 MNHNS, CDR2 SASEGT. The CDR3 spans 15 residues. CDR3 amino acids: CASSDPGGADYGYTF. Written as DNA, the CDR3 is TGTGCCAGCAGTGACCCAGGGGGCGCTGACTATGGCTACACCTTC.

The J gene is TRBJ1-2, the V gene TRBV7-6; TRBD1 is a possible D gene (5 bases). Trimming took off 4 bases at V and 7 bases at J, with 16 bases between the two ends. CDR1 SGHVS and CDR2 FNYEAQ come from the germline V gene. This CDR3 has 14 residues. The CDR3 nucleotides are TGTGCCAGCAGCTCTCGGGGCCGCGGGGCTGGCTACACCTTC. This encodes CASSSRGRGAGYTF.

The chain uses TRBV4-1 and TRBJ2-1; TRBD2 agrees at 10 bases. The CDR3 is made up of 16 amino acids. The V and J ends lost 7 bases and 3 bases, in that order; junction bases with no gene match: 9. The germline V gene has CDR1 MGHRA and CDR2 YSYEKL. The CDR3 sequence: CASTHLAGDVYNEQFF. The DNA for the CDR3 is TGCGCCAGCACCCATCTAGCGGGAGATGTCTACAATGAGCAGTTCTTC.

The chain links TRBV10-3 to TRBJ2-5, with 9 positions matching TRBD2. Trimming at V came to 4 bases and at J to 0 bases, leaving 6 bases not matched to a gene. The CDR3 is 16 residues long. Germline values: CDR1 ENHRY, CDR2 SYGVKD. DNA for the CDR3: TGTGCCATCAGTGCCCGGACTAGCGCCTACCAAGAGACCCAGTACTTC. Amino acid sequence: CAISARTSAYQETQYF.

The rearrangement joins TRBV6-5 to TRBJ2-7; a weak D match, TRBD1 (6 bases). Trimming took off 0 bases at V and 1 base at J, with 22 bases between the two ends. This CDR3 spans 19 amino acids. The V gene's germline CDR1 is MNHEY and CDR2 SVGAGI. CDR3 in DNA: TGTGCCAGCAGTTACTCGAATGAGAGACCGGGACAACTTTCCTACGAGCAGTACTTC. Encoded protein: CASSYSNERPGQLSYEQYF.

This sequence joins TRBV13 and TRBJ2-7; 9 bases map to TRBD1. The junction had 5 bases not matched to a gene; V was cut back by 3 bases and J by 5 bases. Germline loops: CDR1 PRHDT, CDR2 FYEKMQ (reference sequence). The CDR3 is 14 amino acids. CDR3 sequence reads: CASSLGTGLNEQYF. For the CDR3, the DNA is TGTGCCAGCAGCTTGGGGACAGGGCTTAACGAGCAGTACTTC.

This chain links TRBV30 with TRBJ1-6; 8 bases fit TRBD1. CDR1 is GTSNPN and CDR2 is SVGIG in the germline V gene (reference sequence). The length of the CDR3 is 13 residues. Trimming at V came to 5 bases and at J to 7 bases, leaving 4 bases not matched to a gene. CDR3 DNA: TGTGCCTGGGGACAGGGAGGGAATTCACCCCTCCACTTT. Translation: CAWGQGGNSPLHF.

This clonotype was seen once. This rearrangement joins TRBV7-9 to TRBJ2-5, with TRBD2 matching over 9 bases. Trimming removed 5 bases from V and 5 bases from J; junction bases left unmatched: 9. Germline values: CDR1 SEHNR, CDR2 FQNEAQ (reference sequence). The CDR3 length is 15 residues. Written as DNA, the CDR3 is TGTGCCAGCAGCCCTCCTGAGGCGGGAGGGGAGACCCAGTACTTC. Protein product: CASSPPEAGGETQYF.

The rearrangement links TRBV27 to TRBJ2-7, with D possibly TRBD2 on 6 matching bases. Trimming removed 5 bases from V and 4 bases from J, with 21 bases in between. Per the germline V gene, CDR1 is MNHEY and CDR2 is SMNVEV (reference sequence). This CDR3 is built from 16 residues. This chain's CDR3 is CASSRRGAGRLYEQYF. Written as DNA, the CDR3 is TGTGCCAGCAGTCGGCGGGGAGCAGGGAGATTATACGAGCAGTACTTC.